This TCR beta chain was captured in a study of cytomegalovirus exposure and HLA in healthy donors. Notes on the study in general: Most TCRs appeared rarely, but some public TCRs recurred in many donors.

PCR was performed using 60 Vbeta and 13 Jbeta primers. Profiled with immunoSEQ multiplex PCR; TCRdb holds only in-frame clones, not every one. The sample shows about 270,000 clones, approximately 70% of them seen only once. As for the donors, each was a healthy bone marrow donor. This clone came up once. What it binds is not known. V was pared by 5 bases and J by 6 bases, with 8 bases of the junction left unmatched. This CDR3 is built from 16 residues. CDR1 is SGHVS, CDR2 FNYEAQ, per germline. V usage is TRBV7-6 and J usage is TRBJ2-3; 13 nucleotides agree with TRBD2. The specimen was PBMCs. This sequence was found in a female donor in good health and CMV-seronegative. The CDR3 sequence is CASSPRTSGSGDTQYF. CDR3 in DNA: TGTGCCAGCAGCCCCCGGACTAGCGGGAGCGGGGATACGCAGTATTTT. Full variable domain (remainder filled in from reference TRBV7-6 and TRBJ2-3): GAGVSQSPRYKVTKRGQDVALRCDPISGHVSLYWYRQALGQGPEFLTYFNYEAQQDKSGLPNDRFSAERPEGSISTLTIQRTEQRDSAMYRCASSPRTSGSGDTQYFGPGTRLTVL.